The clone carrying this T cell receptor (beta chain) was counted between two and nine times. The data belong to a study of shared clonotypes between healthy human individuals. Clones were sequenced by immunoSEQ multiplex PCR, and TCRdb holds only the in-frame ones, with some missing. The data hold hundreds of thousands of clones, with approximately 80% observed a single time. Sequencing was carried out using PBMCs. This sequence originates from a woman between 40 and 50 years old in good health. Some clones in this sample may be carry-over from other donors' samples.

The DNA for the CDR3 is TGTGCCAGCAGCCTCCGCCGGGGACTAGCGTACGAGCAGTACTTC. Protein sequence: CASSLRRGLAYEQYF. The V gene is TRBV5-6, the J gene TRBJ2-7; 10 bases match TRBD2. Trimming at V came to 4 bases and at J to 4 bases, leaving 8 bases not matched to a gene. The germline V gene has CDR1 SGHDT and CDR2 YYEEEE. This CDR3 contains 15 residues. The full variable domain, in which reference TRBV5-6 and TRBJ2-7 provide the parts outside the CDR3, is DAGVTQSPTHLIKTRGQQVTLRCSPKSGHDTVSWYQQALGQGPQFIFQYYEEEERQRGNFPDRFSGHQFPNYSSELNVNALLLGDSALYLCASSLRRGLAYEQYFGPGTRLTVT.